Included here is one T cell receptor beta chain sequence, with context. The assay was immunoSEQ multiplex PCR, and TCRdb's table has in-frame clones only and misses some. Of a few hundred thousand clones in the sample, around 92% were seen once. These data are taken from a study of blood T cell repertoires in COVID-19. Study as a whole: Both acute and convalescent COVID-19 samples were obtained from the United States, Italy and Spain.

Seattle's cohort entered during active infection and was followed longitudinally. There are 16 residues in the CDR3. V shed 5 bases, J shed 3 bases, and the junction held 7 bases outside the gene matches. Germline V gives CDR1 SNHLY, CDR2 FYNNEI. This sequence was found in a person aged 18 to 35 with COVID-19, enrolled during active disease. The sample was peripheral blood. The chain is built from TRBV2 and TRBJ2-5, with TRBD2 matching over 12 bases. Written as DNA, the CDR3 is TGTGCCAGCAGTTTCCGACTAGCGGGAGACGAAGAGACCCAGTACTTC. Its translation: CASSFRLAGDEETQYF.